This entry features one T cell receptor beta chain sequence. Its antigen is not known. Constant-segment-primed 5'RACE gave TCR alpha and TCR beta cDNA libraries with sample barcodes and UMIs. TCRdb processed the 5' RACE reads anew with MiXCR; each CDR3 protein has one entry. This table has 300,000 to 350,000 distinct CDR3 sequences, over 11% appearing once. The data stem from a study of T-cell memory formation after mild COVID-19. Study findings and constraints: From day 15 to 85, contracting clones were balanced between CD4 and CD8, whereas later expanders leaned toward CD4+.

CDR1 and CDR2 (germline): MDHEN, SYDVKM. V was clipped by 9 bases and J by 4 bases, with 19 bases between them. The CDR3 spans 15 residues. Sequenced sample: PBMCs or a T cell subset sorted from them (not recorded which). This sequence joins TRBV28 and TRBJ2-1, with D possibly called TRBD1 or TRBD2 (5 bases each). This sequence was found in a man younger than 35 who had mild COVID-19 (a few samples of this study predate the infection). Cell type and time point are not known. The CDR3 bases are TGTGCCAGTGAAAGGCAGGGCGGGTATTACAATGAGCAGTTCTTC. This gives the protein CASERQGGYYNEQFF.